The rows below give T cell receptor beta chains drawn from one sample of a study of CD8 T cells in ankylosing spondylitis. TCRdb passed the 5' RACE reads through MiXCR, listing each CDR3 protein once. The data show some 840,000 distinct CDR3 sequences, with 10% to 15% seen just once and just over 0.5% held by the top ten. The sequencing input was blood, either unsorted or a sorted T cell fraction (not recorded which). The receptors shown here come from a male donor with ankylosing spondylitis. CDR3s include the opening cysteine and the closing phenylalanine or tryptophan. A D gene is named only where the DNA matches it firmly. For some rows the clone size is stated as once, few or many, or as a class when expanded; others skip it.

j_call	v_call	clone_size	d_call	cdr3_aa	cdr3_nt
TRBJ1-6	TRBV9	.	.	CASSVVWGPDSPLHF	TGTGCCAGCAGCGTCGTATGGGGTCCGGATTCACCCCTCCACTTT
TRBJ2-1	TRBV11-1	many	.	CASSPWRGHNEQFF	TGTGCCAGCAGCCCCTGGCGGGGCCACAATGAGCAGTTCTTC
TRBJ2-7	TRBV20-1	few	TRBD1	CSARGTVTSYEQYF	TGCAGTGCTAGGGGGACAGTGACCTCCTACGAGCAGTACTTC
TRBJ2-6	TRBV5-1	few	.	CASSLEPYSGANVLTF	TGCGCCAGCAGCTTGGAACCGTACTCTGGGGCCAACGTCCTGACTTTC
TRBJ1-1	TRBV29-1	many	.	CSVELYTEAFF	TGCAGCGTCGAACTATACACTGAAGCTTTCTTT
TRBJ2-2	TRBV24-1	.	.	CATSGRGDTGELFF	TGTGCCACCAGTGGTCGAGGGGACACCGGGGAGCTGTTTTTT
TRBJ2-5	TRBV20-1	many	TRBD1	CSARQGQETQYF	TGCAGTGCCCGACAGGGCCAAGAGACCCAGTACTTC
TRBJ2-7	TRBV10-3	.	.	CAISDYDSVYEQYF	TGTGCCATCAGTGACTACGACAGCGTCTACGAGCAGTACTTC
TRBJ2-2	TRBV20-1	few	.	CSAPPGGRAGELFF	TGCAGTGCCCCACCGGGGGGCCGGGCCGGGGAGCTGTTTTTT
TRBJ2-3	TRBV6-4	few	.	CASSPARGSSTDTQYF	TGTGCCAGCAGCCCCGCTCGGGGGTCTAGCACAGATACGCAGTATTTT
TRBJ1-6	TRBV4-3	few	.	CASRVSNSPLHF	TGCGCCTCCCGGGTTTCAAATTCACCCCTCCACTTT
TRBJ2-1	TRBV6-5	.	.	CASSYLGGPSYNEQFF	TGTGCCAGCAGTTACCTGGGCGGTCCCTCCTACAATGAGCAGTTCTTC
TRBJ2-3	TRBV10-3	many	TRBD2	CAIKLAGPTDTQYF	TGTGCCATCAAACTAGCGGGGCCCACAGATACGCAGTATTTT
TRBJ1-6	TRBV6-1	many	.	CASSRGGFDNSPLHF	TGTGCCAGCTCGCGGGGGGGTTTCGATAATTCACCCCTCCACTTT
TRBJ2-1	TRBV21-1	few	.	CASSKGQGNEQFF	TGTGCCAGCAGCAAAGGCCAGGGCAATGAGCAGTTCTTC
TRBJ2-7	TRBV5-1	.	TRBD1	CASRGIGDSVGEQYF	TGCGCCAGCAGAGGGATCGGGGACAGTGTCGGCGAGCAGTACTTC
TRBJ2-5	TRBV6-1	.	.	CASSRLIGGTQYF	TGTGCCAGCAGTCGACTCATCGGGGGGACCCAGTACTTC
TRBJ1-2	TRBV5-6	few	.	CATSTGLNYGYTF	TGTGCCACCTCGACAGGCCTTAACTATGGCTACACCTTC
TRBJ2-5	TRBV5-1	few	.	CASSLEVGRYQETQYF	TGCGCCAGCAGCTTGGAAGTAGGGCGGTACCAAGAGACCCAGTACTTC
TRBJ2-3	TRBV6-5	.	TRBD2	CASSYSPSGTPSTDTQYF	TGTGCCAGCAGTTACTCTCCTAGCGGGACGCCTAGCACAGATACGCAGTATTTT
TRBJ2-1	TRBV19	.	.	CASSITSGVRAPNEQFF	TGTGCCAGTAGTATTACGTCTGGCGTGAGGGCCCCCAATGAGCAGTTCTTC
TRBJ2-1	TRBV7-3	.	.	CASSPPGWDNEQFF	TGTGCCAGCAGCCCACCCGGATGGGACAATGAGCAGTTCTTC
TRBJ2-5	TRBV7-2	.	TRBD2	CASSFLAGEGVTQYF	TGTGCCAGCAGCTTCCTAGCGGGGGAGGGGGTGACCCAGTACTTC
TRBJ2-2	TRBV4-3	.	.	CASSQDLGQSFTGELFF	TGCGCCAGCAGCCAAGACTTAGGCCAGTCGTTCACCGGGGAGCTGTTTTTT
TRBJ1-4	TRBV4-3	many	TRBD1	CASSQEAGTGQEKLFF	TGCGCCAGCAGCCAAGAAGCGGGGACAGGGCAGGAAAAACTGTTTTTT
TRBJ1-4	TRBV5-5	.	.	CASSLFLTTNEKLFF	TGTGCCAGCAGCTTGTTCCTGACAACTAATGAAAAACTGTTTTTT